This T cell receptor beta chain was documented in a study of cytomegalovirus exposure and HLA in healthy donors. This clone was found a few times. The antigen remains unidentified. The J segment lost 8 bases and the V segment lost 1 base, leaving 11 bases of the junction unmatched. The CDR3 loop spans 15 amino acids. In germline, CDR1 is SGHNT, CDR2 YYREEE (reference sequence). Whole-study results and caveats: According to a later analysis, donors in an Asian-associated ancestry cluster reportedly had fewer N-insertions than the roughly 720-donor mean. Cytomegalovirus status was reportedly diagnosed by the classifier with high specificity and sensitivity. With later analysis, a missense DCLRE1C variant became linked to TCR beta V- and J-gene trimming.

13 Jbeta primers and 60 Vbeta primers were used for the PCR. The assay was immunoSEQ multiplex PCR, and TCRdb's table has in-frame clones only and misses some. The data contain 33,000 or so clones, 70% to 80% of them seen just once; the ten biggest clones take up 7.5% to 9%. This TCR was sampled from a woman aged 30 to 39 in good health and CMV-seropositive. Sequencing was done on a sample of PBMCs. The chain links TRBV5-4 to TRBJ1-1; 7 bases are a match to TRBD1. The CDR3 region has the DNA TGTGCCAGCAGCTTGAGGTTCAGGGGGACACAAGAAGCTTTCTTT. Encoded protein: CASSLRFRGTQEAFF.